This T cell receptor (beta chain) appears in the sequencing data of a study of cytomegalovirus exposure and HLA in healthy donors. This CDR3 contains 14 residues. With V trimmed by 7 bases and J by 1 base, 5 bases remained unmatched. CDR1 is SQVTM and CDR2 is ANQGSEA in the germline V gene. The PCR used 60 Vbeta and 13 Jbeta primers. Some clones are missing from TCRdb's copy, which holds only in-frame ones; the method was immunoSEQ multiplex PCR. The top ten hold roughly 4.2% of the sample, which has some 85,000 clones, around 79% seen once. This receptor was obtained from a woman in her forties in good health and CMV-seropositive. The chain recombines TRBV29-1 with TRBJ2-2; 8 bases are shared with TRBD1. Sequenced input: PBMCs. The CDR3 loop reads CSAPGQENTGELFF. DNA of the CDR3: TGCAGCGCCCCGGGACAGGAGAACACCGGGGAGCTGTTTTTT.